This T cell receptor (beta chain) was documented in a study of molecular identifiers for immune sequencing clone quantification (dated 2018 in TCRdb). With respect to the entire study: For a replicate experiment, RNA from around 20,000 or 100,000 naive CD8 T cells was divided into five aliquots, of which four were sequenced. This methods study used CD8 T cells to benchmark TCR RNA copy counting and molecular-identifier clustering-based TCR repertoire sequencing (MIDCIRS).

Libraries were built with PCR. Reads for this sample came from an Illumina HiSeq 4000. Bulk TCR libraries were prepared as previously described, using TCR primers listed in Table S5. Purification of total RNA was performed with the Qiagen AllPrep DNA/RNA kit. Before any analysis, reads coming from multiple sequencing runs of the same library were combined into one pool. On the authors' methods: Reads were retained only if the reads had an exact TCR constant sequence, and the retained reads were trimmed to 150 nt and grouped according to their 12-nt molecular barcodes. Reads inside each barcode group were sub-clustered using a 15% Levenshtein threshold, and a quality-weighted consensus sequence was constructed for each RNA molecule. Non-functional sequences were removed, as were lower-count sequences one edit away from another. Based on a fit of two negative binomial distributions, barcode sub-clusters having less than 20% of the maximum read count were discarded. Using fastp trimming at Q25 and MiXCR clonotype assembly, TCRdb reanalyzed the public sequencing data and kept in-frame beta chains. Merged by CDR3 protein, the rows form single entries marked with the most common genes and DNA. TCRdb's processing, not the authors' own work, is the source of the V and J calls. A total of tens of thousands of distinct CDR3 sequences appear in this sample, 15% to 20% of them only once. The top ten constitute over 1.3% of the sample.

Via the germline V gene, CDR1 is MGHRA and CDR2 YSYEKL. The CDR3 runs 16 residues from the cysteine to the phenylalanine. Left in the record is the CDR3 DNA by itself, 48 bases read in frame from the first base. V lost 4 bases and J lost 7 bases; the stretch between them is 17 bases long. Libraries of naive CD8 T cells were built from anywhere between about 18,000 and 1,000,000 sorted cells, with 10%, 30% or 50% of the purified RNA used. Naive CD8 T cells were FACS-sorted as CD8+CD4-CCR7+CD45RA+ on a BD FACSAria II into RLT Plus buffer. Nine to eleven TCR copies' worth of Jurkat RNA were spiked into 20,000-1,000,000 naive CD8 T cell samples to test detection sensitivity. CD8 T cells were enriched with RosetteSep CD8+ T Cell Enrichment Cocktail and Ficoll-Paque, followed by ACK red cell lysis. Here is what the overall study found, with its caveats: When barcode sub-clustering was omitted, TCR diversity was inflated by chimeric consensus sequences, with chimeras reaching as high as 47%. Even against a background of around 900,000 naive CD8 T cells, spiked-in Jurkat TCR RNA amounting to a single cell's worth was reported to be detectable. Highly expanded clone sizes could be underestimated if identical TCR molecules share a barcode. Naive libraries contained spiked-in Jurkat TCR RNA (approximately nine copies' worth), which is not part of the donor repertoire. In CMV-specific effector cells, over 99% of molecules were held by clones above 20 RNA copies, whereas under 1% of molecules were held by such clones in naive cells. Modeling estimated about 3 recovered TCR RNA copies per cell, compared with about 10 by digital PCR, which implies 25% to 30% capture efficiency.

Points on this clonotype: Its recognized antigen is unknown. No per-base quality is available; no much larger clone lies one base away.

The TCR comes from a human donor in good health. Some libraries in this study had Jurkat cell RNA spiked in. Sequenced: naive CD8+ T cells from blood, with Jurkat cell RNA spiked in. In the paper's terms, the cell subset or site label means: FACS-sorted CD8+CD4-CCR7+CD45RA+ naive T cells. Here the chain combines TRBV4-1 and TRBJ1-6; TRBD1 is a weak D gene call, 5 bases matching. The CDR3 is CASSLQWDWENSPLHF. Read as DNA, the sequence is TGCGCCAGCAGCCTCCAATGGGACTGGGAAAATTCACCCCTCCACTTT.